The clone carrying this TCR beta chain was seen more than once but under ten times. In the authors' workflow: Reference gene primer amplification gave nucleated cell count estimates. Measured with immunoSEQ multiplex PCR; TCRdb has only the in-frame clones, and not every one. That table furnishes V, J and clone size, whereas the DNA furnished D and trimming. In the table there are about 74,000 clones, approximately 91% of which are singletons. The sample is drawn from a study of blood T cell repertoires in COVID-19. Study-level background: COVID-19 samples collected from the United States, Italy and Spain covered acute and convalescent phases. The cDNA or gDNA used as material had been derived from T cells, B-cell-depleted T cells, or PBMCs.

The CDR3 spans 13 residues. V gave up 6 bases and J gave up 5 bases; unmatched junction bases: 3. Germline V lookup: CDR1 MNHEY, CDR2 SVGAGI. This clonotype originated in a man aged 50 or older with COVID-19, enrolled during active disease. This sequence joins TRBV6-5 and TRBJ2-1; 8 bases are shared with TRBD2. The sample consisted of peripheral blood. The CDR3 here is CASRRGDHNEQFF. The CDR3 coding sequence is TGTGCCAGCAGGCGGGGGGATCACAATGAGCAGTTCTTC.